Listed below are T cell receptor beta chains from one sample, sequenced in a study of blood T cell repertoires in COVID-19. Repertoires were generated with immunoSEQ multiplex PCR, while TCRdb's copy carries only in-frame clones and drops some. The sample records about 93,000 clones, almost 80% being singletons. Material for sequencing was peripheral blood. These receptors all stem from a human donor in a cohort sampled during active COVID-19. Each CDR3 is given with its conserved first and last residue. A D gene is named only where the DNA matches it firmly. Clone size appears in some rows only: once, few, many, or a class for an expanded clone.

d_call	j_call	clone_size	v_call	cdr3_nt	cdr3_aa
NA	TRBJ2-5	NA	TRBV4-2	TGTGCCAGCAGCCTGAACCCTGGGACACAAGAGACCCAGTACTTC	CASSLNPGTQETQYF
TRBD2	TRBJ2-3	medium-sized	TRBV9	TGTGCCAGCAGCGTATGGTCTAGCGGGACAGATACGCAGTATTTT	CASSVWSSGTDTQYF
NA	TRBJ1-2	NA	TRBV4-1	TGCGCCAGCAGCCAACAAAACGACGGGATTAACTATGGCTACACCTTC	CASSQQNDGINYGYTF
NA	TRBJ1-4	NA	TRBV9	TGTGCCAGCAGCGTAGCGAGTGGAACTAATGAAAAACTGTTTTTT	CASSVASGTNEKLFF
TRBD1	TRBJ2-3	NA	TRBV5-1	TGCGCCAGCAGCTCGGGACAGCTGGCGTCGGCAGATACGCAGTATTTT	CASSSGQLASADTQYF
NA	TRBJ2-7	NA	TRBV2	TGTGCCAGCAGTGAATGGGCGGGTTACGAGCAGTACTTC	CASSEWAGYEQYF
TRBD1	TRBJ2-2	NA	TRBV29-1	TGCAGCGTGACAGGGTTGAGCACCGGGGAGCTGTTTTTT	CSVTGLSTGELFF
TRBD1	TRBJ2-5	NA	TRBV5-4	TGTGCCAGCAGCCACAACAGGGGCTTGGCAGAGACCCAGTACTTC	CASSHNRGLAETQYF
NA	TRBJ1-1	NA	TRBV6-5	TGTGCCAGCACGGAGGGGGGGGCGGCTTTCTTT	CASTEGGAAFF
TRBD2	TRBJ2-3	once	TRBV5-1	TGCGCCAGCAACGGACTAGCTGGTCCAGATACGCAGTATTTT	CASNGLAGPDTQYF
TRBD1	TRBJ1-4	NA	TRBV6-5	TGTGCCAGCAGCCGGGACAGGGGAGAAAAACTGTTTTTT	CASSRDRGEKLFF
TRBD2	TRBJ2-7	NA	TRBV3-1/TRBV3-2	TGTGCCAGCAGCCCAAAACTTGGGACTAGTCGGTACGAGCAGTACTTC	CASSPKLGTSRYEQYF
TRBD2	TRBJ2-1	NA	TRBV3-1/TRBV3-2	TGTGCCAGCAGCCAAGGTAGCGGGAGGAACTACAATGAGCAGTTCTTC	CASSQGSGRNYNEQFF
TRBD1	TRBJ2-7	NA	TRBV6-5	TGTGCCAGCAGGCAGAACAGGGGAACCTACGAGCAGTACTTC	CASRQNRGTYEQYF
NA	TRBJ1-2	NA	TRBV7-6	TGTGCCAGCAGCCGTCGGGGGGGGATTAACTATGGCTACACCTTC	CASSRRGGINYGYTF
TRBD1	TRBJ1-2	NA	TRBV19	TGTGCCAGTAGTAGTCATCGACAGGGTGAAAATGGCTACACCTTC	CASSSHRQGENGYTF
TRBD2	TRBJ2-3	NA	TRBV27	TGTGCCAGCAGTTTACGGGGGGGGATCCGAACCACAGATACGCAGTATTTT	CASSLRGGIRTTDTQYF
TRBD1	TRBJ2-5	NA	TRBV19	TGTGCCAGTACCACGACAGGGGTGGCCCAAGAGACCCAGTACTTC	CASTTTGVAQETQYF
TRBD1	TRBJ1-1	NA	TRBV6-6	TGTGCCAGCAGTTCTGGACAGGGTAGACTCACTGAAGCTTTCTTT	CASSSGQGRLTEAFF
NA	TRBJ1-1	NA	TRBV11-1	TGTGCCAGCAGCTTAGCCGACAACCTGAACACTGAAGCTTTCTTT	CASSLADNLNTEAFF
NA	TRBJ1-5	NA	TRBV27	NA	CASSSRELGPSIF
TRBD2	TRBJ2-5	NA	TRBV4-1	TGCGCCAGCAGCCAAGCTAGCGGGGGGGCCGGGCGAGAGACCCAGTACTTC	CASSQASGGAGRETQYF
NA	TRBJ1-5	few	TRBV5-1	TGCGCCAGCAGTCTGGGGCAGAATAGCAATCAGCCCCAGCATTTT	CASSLGQNSNQPQHF
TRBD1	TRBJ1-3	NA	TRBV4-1	TGCGCCAGCAGCCCGGGACAGGGGGCGCGTGGAAACACCATATATTTT	CASSPGQGARGNTIYF
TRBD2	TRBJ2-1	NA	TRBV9	TGTGCCAGCAGCGTAGGGCTAGCGGGAGGAGGCAATGAGCAGTTCTTC	CASSVGLAGGGNEQFF
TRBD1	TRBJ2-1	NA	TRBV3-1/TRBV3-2	TGTGCCAGCAGCCCTAGGACAGGGCTGGGCTCCTACAATGAGCAGTTCTTC	CASSPRTGLGSYNEQFF
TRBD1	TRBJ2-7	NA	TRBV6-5	TGTGCCAGCCAACCCTCGGCAGGGGGTTACTACGAGCAGTACTTC	CASQPSAGGYYEQYF
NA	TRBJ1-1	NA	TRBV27	TGTGCCAGCAGCTCGGGGGGGCGGAACACTGAAGCTTTCTTT	CASSSGGRNTEAFF
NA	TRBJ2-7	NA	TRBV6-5	TGTGCCAGCCGTCCGGCAGGGCAATACGAGCAGTACTTC	CASRPAGQYEQYF
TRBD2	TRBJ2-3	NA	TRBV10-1	TGCGCCAGCAGCCCCGGGACTAGCGGGTCCGATACGCAGTATTTT	CASSPGTSGSDTQYF
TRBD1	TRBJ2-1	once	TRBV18	TGTGCCAGCTCACCGCCGGGACAGGGGGCCCATGAGCAGTTCTTC	CASSPPGQGAHEQFF
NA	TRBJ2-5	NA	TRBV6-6	TGTGCCAGCGGGACGGGTGCGGGGGAGACCCAGTACTTC	CASGTGAGETQYF
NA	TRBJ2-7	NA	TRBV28	TGTGCCAGCACCTGGGGCGGGGCGCGTGAGCAGTACTTC	CASTWGGAREQYF
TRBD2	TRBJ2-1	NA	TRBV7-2	TGTGCCAGCTATCCGGGTCCCGGGACTAGCGCGTACAATGAGCAGTTCTTC	CASYPGPGTSAYNEQFF
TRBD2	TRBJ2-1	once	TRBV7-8	TGTGCCAGCAGCTTTTACCAACTAGCGGGAGTAAACAATGAGCAGTTCTTC	CASSFYQLAGVNNEQFF
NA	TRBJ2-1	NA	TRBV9	TGTGCCAGCAACCCCGGCCCAGGGAATGAGCAGTTCTTC	CASNPGPGNEQFF
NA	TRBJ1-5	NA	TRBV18	TGTGCCAGCTCGCCCCCAGGGGTCAGCAATCAGCCCCAGCATTTT	CASSPPGVSNQPQHF
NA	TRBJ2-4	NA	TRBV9	TGTGCCAGCAGCACCCACCGCCAGGGGAACATTCAGTACTTC	CASSTHRQGNIQYF
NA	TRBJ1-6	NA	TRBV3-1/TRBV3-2	TGTGCCAGCAGCCATGGGTCAGGCCCCCTCCACTTT	CASSHGSGPLHF
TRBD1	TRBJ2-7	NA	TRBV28	TGTGCCAGCAGTCCCGGGACAGGGGCATCCTACGAGCAGTACTTC	CASSPGTGASYEQYF
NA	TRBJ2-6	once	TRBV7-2	TGTGCCAGCAGCTTAGTCAGGGGTTCTGGGGCCAACGTCCTGACTTTT	CASSLVRGSGANVLTF